This T cell receptor beta chain was recovered during a study of T cell repertoires in cytomegalovirus infection. The wider study: An indication of both CMV infection and matching HLA type came from public TCR beta signatures. Study results and caveats: The ex vivo response was dominated by HLA-C-restricted CMV-specific TCR beta clonotypes. Cumulative frequency (of public TCR beta family members) identified carriers of CMV plus the relevant HLA.

Of note for this clonotype: The antigen remains unidentified.

There are 20 residues in the CDR3. J was trimmed by 3 bases and V by 1 base; bases with no gene match: 10. The germline V gene has CDR1 MNHNY and CDR2 SVGAGI (reference sequence). TCRdb redid the calling of the reads with MiXCR, one entry per CDR3 protein. The data contain about 500,000 distinct CDR3 sequences, 30% to 35% of them seen just once; the ten biggest clones take up roughly 15%. This chain connects TRBV6-6 to TRBJ2-6; 12 bases map to TRBD1. Material: cultured PBMCs, obtained from culture after CMV antigen stimulation. The receptor was isolated from a human donor in good health (CMV status not recorded). Some clones in this sample may be carry-over from other donors' samples. The CDR3 sequence is CASSYWAVGQGAGGANVLTF. CDR3 coding DNA: TGTGCCAGCAGTTACTGGGCCGTGGGACAGGGGGCGGGTGGGGCCAACGTCCTGACTTTC.